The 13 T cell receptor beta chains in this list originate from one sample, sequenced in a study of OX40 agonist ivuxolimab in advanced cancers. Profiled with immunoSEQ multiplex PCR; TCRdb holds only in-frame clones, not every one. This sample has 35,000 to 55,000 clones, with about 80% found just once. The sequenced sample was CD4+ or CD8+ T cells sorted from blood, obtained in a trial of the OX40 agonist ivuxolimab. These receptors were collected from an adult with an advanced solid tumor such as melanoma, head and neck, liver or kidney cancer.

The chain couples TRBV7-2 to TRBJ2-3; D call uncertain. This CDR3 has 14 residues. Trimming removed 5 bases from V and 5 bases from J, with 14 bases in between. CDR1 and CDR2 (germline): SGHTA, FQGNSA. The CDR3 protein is CASSPLSALDTQYF. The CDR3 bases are TGTGCCAGCAGCCCGTTATCGGCCCTAGATACGCAGTATTTT.

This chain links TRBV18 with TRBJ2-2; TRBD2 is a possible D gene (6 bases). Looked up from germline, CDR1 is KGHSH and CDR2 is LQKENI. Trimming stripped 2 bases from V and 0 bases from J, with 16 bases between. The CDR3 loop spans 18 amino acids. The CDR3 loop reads CASSPLTVGGANTGELFF. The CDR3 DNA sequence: TGTGCCAGCTCACCATTAACTGTTGGCGGGGCGAACACCGGGGAGCTGTTTTTT. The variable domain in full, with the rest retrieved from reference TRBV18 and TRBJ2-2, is NAGVMQNPRHLVRRRGQEARLRCSPMKGHSHVYWYRQLPEEGLKFMVYLQKENIIDESGMPKERFSAEFPKEGPSILRIQQVVRGDSAAYFCASSPLTVGGANTGELFFGEGSRLTVL.

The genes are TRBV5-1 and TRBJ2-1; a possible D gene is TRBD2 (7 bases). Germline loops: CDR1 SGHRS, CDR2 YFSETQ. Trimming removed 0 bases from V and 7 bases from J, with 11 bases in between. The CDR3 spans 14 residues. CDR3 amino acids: CASSLGGGWNEQFF. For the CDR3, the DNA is TGCGCCAGCAGCTTGGGCGGGGGCTGGAATGAGCAGTTCTTC.

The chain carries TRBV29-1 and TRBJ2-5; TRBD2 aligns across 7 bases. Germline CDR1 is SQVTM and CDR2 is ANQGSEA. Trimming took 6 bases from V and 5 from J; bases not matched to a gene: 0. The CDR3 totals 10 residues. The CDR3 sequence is CSVGGETQYF. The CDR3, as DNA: TGCAGCGTGGGAGGGGAGACCCAGTACTTC.

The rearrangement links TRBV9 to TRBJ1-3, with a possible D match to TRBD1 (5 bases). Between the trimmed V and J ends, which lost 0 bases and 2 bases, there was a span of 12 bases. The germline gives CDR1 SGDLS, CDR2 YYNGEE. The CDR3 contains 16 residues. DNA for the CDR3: TGTGCCAGCAGCGTAGCTACAGGCTTTACTGGAAACACCATATATTTT. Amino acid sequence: CASSVATGFTGNTIYF.

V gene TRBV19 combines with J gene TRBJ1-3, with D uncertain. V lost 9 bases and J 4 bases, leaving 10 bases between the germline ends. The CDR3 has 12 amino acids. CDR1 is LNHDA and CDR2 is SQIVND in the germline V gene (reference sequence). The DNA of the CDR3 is TGTGCCAGCCGTAGCGAGGGAAACACCATATATTTT. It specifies CASRSEGNTIYF.

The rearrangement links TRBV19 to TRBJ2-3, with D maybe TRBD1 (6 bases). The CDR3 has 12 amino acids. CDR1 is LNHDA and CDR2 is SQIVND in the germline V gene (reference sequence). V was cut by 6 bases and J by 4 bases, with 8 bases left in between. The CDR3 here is CASSTGSDTQYF. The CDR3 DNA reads TGTGCCAGTAGCACAGGGTCAGATACGCAGTATTTT.

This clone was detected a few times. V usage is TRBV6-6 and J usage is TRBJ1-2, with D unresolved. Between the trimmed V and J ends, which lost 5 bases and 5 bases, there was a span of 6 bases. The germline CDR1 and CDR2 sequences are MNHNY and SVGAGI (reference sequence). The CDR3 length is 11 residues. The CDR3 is CASSTEYGYTF. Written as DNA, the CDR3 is TGTGCCAGCAGTACGGAGTATGGCTACACCTTC.

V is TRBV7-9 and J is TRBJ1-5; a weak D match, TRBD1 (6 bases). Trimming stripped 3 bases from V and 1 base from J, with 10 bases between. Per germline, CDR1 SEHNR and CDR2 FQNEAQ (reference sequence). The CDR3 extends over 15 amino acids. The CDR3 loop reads CASSLGAGSNQPQHF. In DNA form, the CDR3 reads TGTGCCAGCAGCTTGGGGGCCGGGAGCAATCAGCCCCAGCATTTT.

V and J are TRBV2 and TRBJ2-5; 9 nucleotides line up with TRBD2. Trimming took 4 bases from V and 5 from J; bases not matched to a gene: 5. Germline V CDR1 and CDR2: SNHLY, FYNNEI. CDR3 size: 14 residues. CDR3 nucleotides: TGTGCCAGCAGTGGTAGCGGGGGCCCGGAGACCCAGTACTTC. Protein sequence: CASSGSGGPETQYF.

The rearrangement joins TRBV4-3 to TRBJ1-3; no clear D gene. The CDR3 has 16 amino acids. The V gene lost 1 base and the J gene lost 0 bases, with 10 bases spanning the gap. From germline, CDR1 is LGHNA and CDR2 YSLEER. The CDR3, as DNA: TGCGCCAGCAGCCAAGTTCCGGGATTCTCTGGAAACACCATATATTTT. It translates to CASSQVPGFSGNTIYF.

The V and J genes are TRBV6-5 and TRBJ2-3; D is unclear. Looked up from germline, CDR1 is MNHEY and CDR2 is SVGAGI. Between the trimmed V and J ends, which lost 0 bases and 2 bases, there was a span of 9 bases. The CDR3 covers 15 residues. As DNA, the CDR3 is TGTGCCAGCAGTTACTCGGGCAGCACCACAGATACGCAGTATTTT. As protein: CASSYSGSTTDTQYF.

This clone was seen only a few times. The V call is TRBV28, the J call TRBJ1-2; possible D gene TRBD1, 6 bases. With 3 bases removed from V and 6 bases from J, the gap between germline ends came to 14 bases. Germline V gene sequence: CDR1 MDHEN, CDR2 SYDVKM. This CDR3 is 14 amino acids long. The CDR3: CASSFQGLPDGYTF. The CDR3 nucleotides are TGTGCCAGCAGTTTCCAGGGGCTACCGGATGGCTACACCTTC.